Presented here are 5 T cell receptor beta chains from one specimen sequenced in a study of cytotoxic CD8 clonotypes in ibrutinib-treated CLL. Only in-frame clones appear in the TCRdb table, and some are missing; sequencing was by immunoSEQ multiplex PCR. The table lists 250,000 to 350,000 clones, approximately 76% of them singletons. Sequences were derived from PBMCs, sampled at disease progression, from a patient treated with ibrutinib. These TCRs come from a human donor with chronic lymphocytic leukemia.

V and J are TRBV4-1 and TRBJ1-1; 7 bases fit TRBD1. Per germline, CDR1 MGHRA and CDR2 YSYEKL. J was trimmed by 6 bases and V by 1 base; bases with no gene match: 5. This CDR3 is 14 amino acids long. The CDR3 loop is CASSQVNRGPEAFF. CDR3 nucleotides: TGCGCCAGCAGCCAAGTGAACAGGGGTCCTGAAGCTTTCTTT.

This clone was detected a few times. The V call is TRBV5-8, the J call TRBJ1-1; a possible D gene is TRBD1 (5 bases). Trimming shortened V by 1 base and J by 8 bases, and 18 bases separated the two germline ends. This CDR3 contains 15 residues. The germline CDR1 and CDR2 sequences are SGHTS and YDEGEE. The CDR3 DNA reads as TGTGCCAGCAGCTTGCGAGGGACTTATTTTTCCGAAGCTTTCTTT. Translating gives CASSLRGTYFSEAFF.

The gene calls are TRBV7-8 and TRBJ1-2, with 8 bases aligning to TRBD1. Germline-derived CDR1 and CDR2 are SGHVS and FQNEAQ. The CDR3 has 14 residues. V lost 5 bases and J lost 3; bases outside the gene matches: 5. The CDR3 spells CASSTGQGHYGYTF. In DNA form, the CDR3 reads TGTGCCAGCAGCACTGGACAGGGACACTATGGCTACACCTTC. Full variable domain (remainder filled in from reference TRBV7-8 and TRBJ1-2): GAGVSQSPRYKVAKRGQDVALRCDPISGHVSLFWYQQALGQGPEFLTYFQNEAQLDKSGLPSDRFFAERPEGSVSTLKIQRTQQEDSAVYLCASSTGQGHYGYTFGSGTRLTVV.

This chain joins TRBV10-3 and TRBJ2-7; TRBD2 matches at 7 bases. The V segment lost 2 bases and the J segment 2 bases; nucleotides outside the gene matches: 6. From germline, CDR1 is ENHRY and CDR2 SYGVKD. The CDR3 totals 15 residues. In DNA form, the CDR3 reads TGTGCCATCAGTGAGCGCCGGGAGGCCCCCTACGAGCAGTACTTC. As protein: CAISERREAPYEQYF.

This chain joins TRBV12-5 and TRBJ2-2; tentative D call: TRBD1 (6 bases). The CDR3 has 13 residues. The V gene's germline CDR1 is LGHNT and CDR2 FRNRAP. V was cut by 2 bases and J by 6 bases, with 7 bases left in between. The CDR3 sequence is CASGLQGPGELFF. Written as DNA, the CDR3 is TGTGCTAGTGGTTTGCAGGGGCCCGGGGAGCTGTTTTTT.